This T cell receptor (beta chain) was found in a study of post-analysis software for immune sequencing data. On the study more broadly: Relapsing-remitting, secondary progressive and progressive-relapsing multiple sclerosis courses were included. Whole-study findings and limits: Strong co-clustering by F measure was evident for samples that had been prepared in the same batch. Patients carried four or five TRBV segments more frequently than controls did, and TRBV5-6, TRBV5-1 and TRBV20-1 were among them.

As to this clonotype: Its cognate antigen is unknown.

CDR1 and CDR2 (germline): KGHDR, SFDVKD. The CDR3 is 13 residues long. Trimming stripped 7 bases from V and 1 base from J, with 9 bases between. Prepared libraries of TCR beta cDNA carried unique molecular identifiers. Input of roughly 1 to 11 million T cells yielded approximately 500,000 cDNA molecules. TCRdb re-derived calls from the PCR reads in MiXCR, one entry per CDR3 protein. The data show about 540,000 distinct CDR3 sequences, 30% to 40% seen once. The receptor was isolated from a girl between 2 and 17 years old with multiple sclerosis. This chain uses TRBV24-1 with TRBJ1-1; D remains unclear. The sequenced material came from blood. The CDR3 region has the DNA TGTGCCACCAGGCGAAGTGGGAACACTGAAGCTTTCTTT. Translating gives CATRRSGNTEAFF.